These T cell receptor beta chains were read from a single sample in a study of control samples from healthy donors and cancer patients. Using immunoSEQ multiplex PCR, the repertoire was profiled, and TCRdb retains in-frame clones only, with some absent. The data hold roughly 120,000 clones, with 80% to 90% observed a single time. The sample comprised PBMCs. These receptors were taken from a woman aged 45 to 65 with colorectal cancer. CDR3s include the opening cysteine and the closing phenylalanine or tryptophan. The D gene is left open where the match is weak. Part of the rows lack a size; the others show once, few, many or a class for expanded clones.

j_call,v_call,d_call,clone_size,cdr3_nt,cdr3_aa
TRBJ2-2,TRBV20-1,.,.,TGCAGTGCTAGTCTTCCCTCCGGCGGCACCGGGGAGCTGTTTTTT,CSASLPSGGTGELFF
TRBJ1-5,TRBV27,.,.,TGTGCCAGCAGTTCGAACAATCAGCCCCAGCATTTT,CASSSNNQPQHF
TRBJ1-5,TRBV2,TRBD1,.,TGTGCCAGCAGTGCTCAGGGGGTGAGTGATCAGCCCCAGCATTTT,CASSAQGVSDQPQHF
TRBJ1-6,TRBV30,TRBD1,.,TGTGCCGGGACAGGTCAGAATAATTCACCCCTCCACTTT,CAGTGQNNSPLHF
TRBJ2-5,TRBV4-1,.,.,TGCGCCAGCAGCCAAGTCCAACTAGCTTATGAGACCCAGTACTTC,CASSQVQLAYETQYF
TRBJ1-1,TRBV14,TRBD1,.,TGTGCCAGCAGCGCGTATAAGCTTGCAGGGGGCACGAACACTGAAGCTTTCTTT,CASSAYKLAGGTNTEAFF
TRBJ2-2,TRBV10-3,TRBD2,.,TGTGCCACCTCTGGAGCGGGGGGGCCCTCCGGGGAGCTGTTTTTT,CATSGAGGPSGELFF
TRBJ1-6,TRBV10-3,.,.,TGTGCCATCCGTTGGCAGGTCGCATCACCCCTCCACTTT,CAIRWQVASPLHF
TRBJ2-3,TRBV7-3,TRBD2,.,TGTGCCAGCAGCCGCGGGGGGCGGGATACGCAGTATTTT,CASSRGGRDTQYF
TRBJ2-7,TRBV7-6,TRBD1,.,TGTGCCAGCAGCTCGTGGACAGGGGCGAACGAGCAGTACTTC,CASSSWTGANEQYF
TRBJ1-5,TRBV28,.,.,TGTGCCAGCAGTTTATTGGGTGGACGTCAGCCCCAGCATTTT,CASSLLGGRQPQHF
TRBJ1-2,TRBV28,TRBD1,.,TGCGCCACCTTCCGGGACAGAAGTCCAGTCTATTATGGCTACACCTTC,CATFRDRSPVYYGYTF
TRBJ1-4,TRBV2,.,.,TGTGCCAGCGCAGAAATTGAAAAACTGTTTTTT,CASAEIEKLFF
TRBJ2-5,TRBV7-2,.,.,TGTGCCAGCAGCGATTTGGTCTGGTTGCCCCAAAAAGAGACCCAGTACTTC,CASSDLVWLPQKETQYF
TRBJ1-5,TRBV6-5,.,.,TGTGCCAGCAGTTACGGTTGGCAGCCCCAGCATTTT,CASSYGWQPQHF
TRBJ2-5,TRBV7-2,.,.,TGTGCCAGCAGCTTAGGCGGAGCGGGCAAGCAAGAGACCCAGTACTTC,CASSLGGAGKQETQYF
TRBJ2-5,TRBV19,TRBD1,.,TGTGCCAGTAGTAGAGACAGGGAAGAGACCCAGTACTTC,CASSRDREETQYF
TRBJ1-2,TRBV6-5,.,.,TGTGCCAGCAGGGGGTTATACGCTAACTATGGCTACACCTTC,CASRGLYANYGYTF
TRBJ2-2,TRBV7-2,.,.,TGTGCCAGCAGCTCCGATTATGGTGACGGGGAGCTGTTTTTT,CASSSDYGDGELFF
TRBJ2-7,TRBV14,TRBD1,.,TGTGCCAGCAGCCAAGATCTTCCAGGGACAGGCCGGTACGAGCAGTACTTC,CASSQDLPGTGRYEQYF
TRBJ2-7,TRBV29-1,.,.,TGCAGCGTTTCGGAGGCCGGCTCAGGAGGTCAGTACTTC,CSVSEAGSGGQYF
TRBJ1-5,TRBV19,TRBD1,.,TGTGCCAGTAGGAAACAGGGGGCAGGGCAGCCCCAGCATTTT,CASRKQGAGQPQHF
TRBJ2-7,TRBV7-9,.,.,TGTGCCAGCAGCTCCACCCGGGAGCGAACCAAGCTCTCCTACGAGCAGTACTTC,CASSSTRERTKLSYEQYF
TRBJ2-3,TRBV30,TRBD2,.,TGTGCCGGAACCGCAGCGGGAGGACGTTCGGAGACGCAGTATTTT,CAGTAAGGRSETQYF
TRBJ2-3,TRBV5-1,TRBD2,.,TGCGCCAGCAGCCTCAGCGGGGAACCGAGCACAGATACGCAGTATTTT,CASSLSGEPSTDTQYF
TRBJ2-7,TRBV30,TRBD1,.,TGTGCCTCAACCACAGGGGTAGTGGGGTACGAGCAGTACTTC,CASTTGVVGYEQYF
TRBJ2-3,TRBV9,.,.,TGTGCCAGCAGGCCCGATTTTTTGACAGATACGCAGTATTTT,CASRPDFLTDTQYF
TRBJ2-1,TRBV27,TRBD2,once,TGTGCCAGCAGTCCGTCTAGCGGTTATTACAATGAGCAGTTCTTC,CASSPSSGYYNEQFF
TRBJ2-2,TRBV25-1,TRBD2,.,TGTGCCAGCAGTGAATTTGTTAGCGGGATCGCCGGGGAGCTGTTTTTT,CASSEFVSGIAGELFF
TRBJ2-3,TRBV6-5,.,once,TGTGCCAGCAGAGTAGAGGGCTCCACAGATACGCAGTATTTT,CASRVEGSTDTQYF